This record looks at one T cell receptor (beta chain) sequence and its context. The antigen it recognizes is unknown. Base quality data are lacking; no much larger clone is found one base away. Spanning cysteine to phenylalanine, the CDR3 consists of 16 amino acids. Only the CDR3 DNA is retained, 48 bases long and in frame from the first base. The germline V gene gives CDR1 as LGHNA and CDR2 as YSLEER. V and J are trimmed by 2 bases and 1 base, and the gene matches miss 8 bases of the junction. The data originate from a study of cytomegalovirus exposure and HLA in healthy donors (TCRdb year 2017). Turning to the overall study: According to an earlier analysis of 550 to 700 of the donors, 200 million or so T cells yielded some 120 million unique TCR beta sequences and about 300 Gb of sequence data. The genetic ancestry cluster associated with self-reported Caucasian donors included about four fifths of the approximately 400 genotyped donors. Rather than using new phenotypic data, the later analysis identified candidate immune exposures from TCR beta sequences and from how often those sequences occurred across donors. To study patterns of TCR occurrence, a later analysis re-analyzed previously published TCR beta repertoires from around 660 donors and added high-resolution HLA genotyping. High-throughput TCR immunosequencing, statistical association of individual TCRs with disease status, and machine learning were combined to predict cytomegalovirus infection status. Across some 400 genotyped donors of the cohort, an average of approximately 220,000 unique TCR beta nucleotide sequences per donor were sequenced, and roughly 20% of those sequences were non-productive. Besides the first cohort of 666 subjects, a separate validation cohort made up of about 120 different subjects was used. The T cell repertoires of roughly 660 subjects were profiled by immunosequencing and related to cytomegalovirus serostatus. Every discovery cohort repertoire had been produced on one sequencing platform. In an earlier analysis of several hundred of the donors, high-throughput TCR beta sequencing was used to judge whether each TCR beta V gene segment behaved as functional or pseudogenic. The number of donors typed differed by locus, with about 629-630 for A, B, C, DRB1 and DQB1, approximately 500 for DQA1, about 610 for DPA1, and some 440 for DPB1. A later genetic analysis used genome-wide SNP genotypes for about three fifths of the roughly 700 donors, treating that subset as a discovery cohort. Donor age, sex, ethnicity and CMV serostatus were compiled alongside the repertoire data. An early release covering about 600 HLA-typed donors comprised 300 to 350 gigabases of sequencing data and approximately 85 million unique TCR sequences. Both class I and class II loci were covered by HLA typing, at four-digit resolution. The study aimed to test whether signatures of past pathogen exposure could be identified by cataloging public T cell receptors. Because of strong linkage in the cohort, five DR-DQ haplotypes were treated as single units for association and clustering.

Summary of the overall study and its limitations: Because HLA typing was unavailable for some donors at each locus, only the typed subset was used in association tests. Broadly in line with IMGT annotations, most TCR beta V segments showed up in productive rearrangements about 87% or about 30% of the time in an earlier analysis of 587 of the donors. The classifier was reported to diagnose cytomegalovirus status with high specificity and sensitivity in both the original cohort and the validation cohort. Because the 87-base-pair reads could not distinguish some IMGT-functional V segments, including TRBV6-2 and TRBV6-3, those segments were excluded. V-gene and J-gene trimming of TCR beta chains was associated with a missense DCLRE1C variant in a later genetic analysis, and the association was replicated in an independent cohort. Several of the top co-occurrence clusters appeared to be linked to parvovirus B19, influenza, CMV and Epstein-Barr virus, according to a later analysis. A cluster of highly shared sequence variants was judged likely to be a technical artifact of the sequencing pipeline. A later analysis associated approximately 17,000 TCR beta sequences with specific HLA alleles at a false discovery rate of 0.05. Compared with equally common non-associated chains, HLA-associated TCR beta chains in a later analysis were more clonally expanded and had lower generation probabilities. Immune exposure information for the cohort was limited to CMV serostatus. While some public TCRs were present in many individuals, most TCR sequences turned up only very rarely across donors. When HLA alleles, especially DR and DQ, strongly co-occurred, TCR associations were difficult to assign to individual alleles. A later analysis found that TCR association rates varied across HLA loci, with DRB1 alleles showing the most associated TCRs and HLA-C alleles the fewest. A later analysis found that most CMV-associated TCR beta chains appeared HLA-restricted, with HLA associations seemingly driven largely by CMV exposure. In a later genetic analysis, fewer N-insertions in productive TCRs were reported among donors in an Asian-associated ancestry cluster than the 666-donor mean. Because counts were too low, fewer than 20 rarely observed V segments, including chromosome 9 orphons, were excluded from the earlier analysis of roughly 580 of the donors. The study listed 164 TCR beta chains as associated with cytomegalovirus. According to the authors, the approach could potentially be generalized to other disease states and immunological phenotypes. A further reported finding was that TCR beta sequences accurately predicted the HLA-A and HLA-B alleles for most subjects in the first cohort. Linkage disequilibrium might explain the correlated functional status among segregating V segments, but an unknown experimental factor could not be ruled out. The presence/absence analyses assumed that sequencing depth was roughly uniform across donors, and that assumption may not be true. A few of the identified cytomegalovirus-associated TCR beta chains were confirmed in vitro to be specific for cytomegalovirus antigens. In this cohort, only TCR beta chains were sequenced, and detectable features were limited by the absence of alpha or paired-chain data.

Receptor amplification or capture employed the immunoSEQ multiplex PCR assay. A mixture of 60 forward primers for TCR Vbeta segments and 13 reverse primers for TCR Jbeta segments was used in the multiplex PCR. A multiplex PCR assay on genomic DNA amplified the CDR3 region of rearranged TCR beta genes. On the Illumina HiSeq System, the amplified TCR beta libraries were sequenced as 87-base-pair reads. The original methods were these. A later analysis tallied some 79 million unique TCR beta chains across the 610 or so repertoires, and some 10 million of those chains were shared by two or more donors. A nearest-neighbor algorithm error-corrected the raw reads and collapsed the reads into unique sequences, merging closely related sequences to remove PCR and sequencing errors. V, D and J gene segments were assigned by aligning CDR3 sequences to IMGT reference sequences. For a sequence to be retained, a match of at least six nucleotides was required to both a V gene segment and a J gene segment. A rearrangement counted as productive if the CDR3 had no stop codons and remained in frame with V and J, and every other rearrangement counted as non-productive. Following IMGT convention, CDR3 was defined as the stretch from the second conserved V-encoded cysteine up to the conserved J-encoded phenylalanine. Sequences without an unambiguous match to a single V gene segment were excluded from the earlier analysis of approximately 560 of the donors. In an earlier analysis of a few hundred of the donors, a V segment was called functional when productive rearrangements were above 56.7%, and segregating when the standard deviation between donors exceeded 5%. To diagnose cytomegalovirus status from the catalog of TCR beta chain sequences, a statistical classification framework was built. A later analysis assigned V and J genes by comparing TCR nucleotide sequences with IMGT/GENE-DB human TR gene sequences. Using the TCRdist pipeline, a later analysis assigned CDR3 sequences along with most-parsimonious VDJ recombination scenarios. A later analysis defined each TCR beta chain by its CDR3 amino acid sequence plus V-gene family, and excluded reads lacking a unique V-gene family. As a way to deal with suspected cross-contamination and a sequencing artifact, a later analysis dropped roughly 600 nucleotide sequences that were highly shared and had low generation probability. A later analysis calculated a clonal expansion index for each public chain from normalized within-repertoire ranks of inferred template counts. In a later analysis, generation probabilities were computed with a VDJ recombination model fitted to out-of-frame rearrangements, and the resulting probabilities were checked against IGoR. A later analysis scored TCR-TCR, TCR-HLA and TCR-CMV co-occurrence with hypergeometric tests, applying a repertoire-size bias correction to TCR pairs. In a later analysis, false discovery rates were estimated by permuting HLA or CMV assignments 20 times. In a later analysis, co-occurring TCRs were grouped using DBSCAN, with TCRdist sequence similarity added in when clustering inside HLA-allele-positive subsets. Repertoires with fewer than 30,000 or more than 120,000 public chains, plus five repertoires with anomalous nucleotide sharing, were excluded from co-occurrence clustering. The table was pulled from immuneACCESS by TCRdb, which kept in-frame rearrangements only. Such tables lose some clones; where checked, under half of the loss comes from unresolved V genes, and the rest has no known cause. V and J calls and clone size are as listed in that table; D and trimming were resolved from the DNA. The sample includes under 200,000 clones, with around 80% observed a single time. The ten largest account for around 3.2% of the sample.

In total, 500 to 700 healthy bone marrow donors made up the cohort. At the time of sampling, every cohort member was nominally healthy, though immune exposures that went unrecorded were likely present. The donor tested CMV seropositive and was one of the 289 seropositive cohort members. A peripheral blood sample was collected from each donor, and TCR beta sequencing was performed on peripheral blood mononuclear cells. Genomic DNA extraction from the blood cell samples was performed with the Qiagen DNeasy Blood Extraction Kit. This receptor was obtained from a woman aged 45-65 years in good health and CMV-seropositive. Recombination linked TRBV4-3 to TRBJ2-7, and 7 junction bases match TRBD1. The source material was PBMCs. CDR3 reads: CASSQRLTQGSYEQYF. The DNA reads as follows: TGCGCCAGCAGCCAAAGGTTAACACAGGGGTCCTACGAGCAGTACTTC.